Each of the 14 T cell receptor beta chains below was sequenced from the same sample in a study of CD8 T cells in ankylosing spondylitis. Their specific antigens are unknown. TCRdb processed the 5' RACE reads anew with MiXCR; each CDR3 protein has one entry. This sample has some 800,000 distinct CDR3 sequences, with about 10% found just once. Study-wide findings and caveats: A TCR beta motif made of several highly homologous variants seemed typical of ankylosing spondylitis blood.

The sequenced sample was blood, either unsorted or a sorted T cell fraction (not recorded which). These TCRs come from a male donor with ankylosing spondylitis.

This clonotype was seen a handful of times. The rearrangement joins TRBV24-1 to TRBJ2-1, with D perhaps assigned TRBD1 or TRBD2 (5 bases each). V gave up 7 bases and J gave up 9 bases, with 15 bases separating them. CDR1 is KGHDR and CDR2 is SFDVKD in the germline V gene. This CDR3 region has 13 residues. The CDR3 DNA sequence: TGTGCCACCAGCCTCCAGGGCCGGGGTGAGCAGTTCTTC. It specifies CATSLQGRGEQFF.

This clonotype was counted between two and nine times. The genes are TRBV4-2 and TRBJ1-1; tentative D call: TRBD1 (5 bases). Germline V CDR1 and CDR2: LGHNA, YNFKEQ. V was pared by 4 bases and J by 1 base, with 13 bases between. The length of the CDR3 is 15 residues. The CDR3 spells CASSPSTVQNTEAFF. The CDR3, as DNA: TGTGCCAGCAGCCCGTCGACAGTACAGAACACTGAAGCTTTCTTT.

This clonotype turned up a few times. V is TRBV6-4 and J is TRBJ2-2, with D possibly being TRBD2 (5 bases). The V end lost 0 bases, the J end lost 3 bases, and 11 bases lay between the germline ends. Germline V gene data show CDR1 as MRHNA and CDR2 as SNTAGT. The CDR3 length is 16 residues. The CDR3 loop is CASSDSRVRYTGELFF. For the CDR3, the DNA is TGTGCCAGCAGTGACTCGAGGGTGAGGTACACCGGGGAGCTGTTTTTT.

The chain employs TRBV12-3 or TRBV12-4 and TRBJ1-6; TRBD1 is a possible D gene (5 bases). The CDR3 consists of 14 residues. Between the trimmed V and J ends, which lost 6 bases and 6 bases, there was a span of 12 bases. CDR3 residues: CASRKQESNSPLHF. CDR3 bases: TGTGCCAGCAGGAAACAGGAGAGTAATTCACCCCTCCACTTT.

The chain carries TRBV4-2 and TRBJ1-6; D not certain. CDR3 size: 15 residues. V lost 4 bases to trimming and J lost 9 bases, with 16 bases between them. Germline CDR1 is LGHNA and CDR2 is YNFKEQ. CDR3 region: CASSPETSYGSPLHF. For the CDR3, the DNA is TGTGCCAGCAGCCCCGAGACATCTTATGGTTCACCCCTCCACTTT.

This clonotype appeared many times. The chain couples TRBV27 to TRBJ1-2; D remains ambiguous. Germline V gene data show CDR1 as MNHEY and CDR2 as SMNVEV (reference sequence). V was shortened by 6 bases and J by 3 bases, with 11 bases between the two germline ends. The CDR3 is 13 amino acids. This CDR3 reads CASRNGVDYGYTF. The CDR3 DNA follows: TGTGCCAGCAGAAACGGGGTAGACTATGGCTACACCTTC.

Ten or more counts support this clonotype. This chain connects TRBV9 to TRBJ1-6, with 7 nucleotides matching TRBD1. The CDR3 is made up of 16 amino acids. V dropped 0 bases and J dropped 9; count of bases not matched to a gene: 9. Germline V CDR1 and CDR2: SGDLS, YYNGEE. The CDR3 bases are TGTGCCAGCAGCGTAGAAATGACAGGGCTAACTTCACCCCTCCACTTT. Amino acids: CASSVEMTGLTSPLHF.

This clonotype appeared many times. The chain has TRBV4-2 and TRBJ2-3; 9 bases are a match to TRBD2. The CDR3 covers 17 residues. The junction had 7 bases not matched to a gene; V was cut back by 0 bases and J by 3 bases. Germline lookup yields CDR1 LGHNA and CDR2 YNFKEQ. The CDR3 DNA reads as TGTGCCAGCAGCCAAGATCAGGGTAGCGGGAGAACAGATACGCAGTATTTT. Translated, it gives CASSQDQGSGRTDTQYF.

The gene calls are TRBV6-2 or TRBV6-3 and TRBJ2-1, with 10 bases lining up with TRBD2. Per germline, CDR1 MNHEY and CDR2 SVGEGT. Germline trimming cut 2 bases from V and 9 bases from J; bases unmatched to any gene: 13. This CDR3 comprises 17 residues. The CDR3 region has the DNA TGTGCCAGCAGTTACCCCATTTCGTCTAGCGGGAGTCCTGAGCAGTTCTTC. As protein: CASSYPISSSGSPEQFF.

This clonotype was detected a few times. The rearrangement joins TRBV6-1 to TRBJ2-5; D is possibly TRBD1 (5 bases). Trimming shortened V by 6 bases and J by 5 bases, and 13 bases separated the two germline ends. CDR1 and CDR2 (germline): MNHNS, SASEGT. There are 13 residues in the CDR3. Here the CDR3 DNA reads TGTGCCAGCAGCAACAGGATGTTGGAGACCCAGTACTTC. As protein: CASSNRMLETQYF.

The chain employs TRBV20-1 and TRBJ2-1; D not certain. CDR1 is DFQATT, CDR2 SNEGSKA, per germline (reference sequence). This CDR3 is built from 12 residues. V lost 3 bases to trimming and J lost 5 bases, with 8 bases between them. The CDR3 sequence is CSASRSNNEQFF. CDR3 bases: TGCAGTGCTAGCAGGTCGAACAATGAGCAGTTCTTC.

This clonotype was recorded a few times. The chain carries TRBV5-6 and TRBJ2-7, with D perhaps given as TRBD1 or TRBD2 (6 bases each). This CDR3 has 15 residues. V was cut by 4 bases and J by 0 bases, with 14 bases left in between. Germline CDR1 is SGHDT and CDR2 is YYEEEE. CDR3 residues: CASSRRPGASYEQYF. CDR3 coding DNA: TGTGCCAGCAGCCGGCGTCCGGGGGCCTCCTACGAGCAGTACTTC.

Only a few counts were recorded for this clonotype. This chain uses TRBV20-1 with TRBJ1-6, with 7 bases identical to TRBD1. Germline loops: CDR1 DFQATT, CDR2 SNEGSKA (reference sequence). The CDR3 length is 14 residues. The junction had 5 bases not matched to a gene; V was cut back by 6 bases and J by 3 bases. This CDR3 reads CSARQGVYNSPLHF. The CDR3 DNA is TGCAGTGCCCGACAGGGCGTCTATAATTCACCCCTCCACTTT.

The chain recombines TRBV19 with TRBJ1-1; D perhaps matches TRBD1 (5 bases). Trimming removed 3 bases at V and 7 bases at J, with 15 bases between. From germline, CDR1 is LNHDA and CDR2 SQIVND (reference sequence). This CDR3 has 14 amino acids. The CDR3 spells CASSIPRGFREAFF. The DNA of the CDR3 is TGTGCCAGTAGTATCCCAAGGGGCTTTCGTGAAGCTTTCTTT.